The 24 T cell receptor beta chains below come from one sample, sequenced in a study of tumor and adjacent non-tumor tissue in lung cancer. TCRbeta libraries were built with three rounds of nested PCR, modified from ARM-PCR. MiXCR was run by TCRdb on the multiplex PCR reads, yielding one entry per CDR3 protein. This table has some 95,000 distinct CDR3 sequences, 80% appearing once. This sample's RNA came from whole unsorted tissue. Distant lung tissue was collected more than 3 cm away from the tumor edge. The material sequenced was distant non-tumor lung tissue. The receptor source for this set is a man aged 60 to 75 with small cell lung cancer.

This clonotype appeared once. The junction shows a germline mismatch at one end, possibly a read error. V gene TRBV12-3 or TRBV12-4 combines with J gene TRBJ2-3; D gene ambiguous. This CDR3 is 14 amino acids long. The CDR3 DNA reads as TGTGCCAGCAGAGTTGGCGGCAGCACAGTTACGCAGTTTTTT. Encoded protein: CASRVGGSTVTQFF.

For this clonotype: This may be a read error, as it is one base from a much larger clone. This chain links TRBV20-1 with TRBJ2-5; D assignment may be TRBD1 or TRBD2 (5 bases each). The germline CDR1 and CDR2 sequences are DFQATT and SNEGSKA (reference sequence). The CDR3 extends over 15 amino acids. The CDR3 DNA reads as TGCAGTGCTAGAGAGCCCAGGGACCCGGGTAAGGCCCAGTGCTTC. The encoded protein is CSAREPRDPGKAQCF.

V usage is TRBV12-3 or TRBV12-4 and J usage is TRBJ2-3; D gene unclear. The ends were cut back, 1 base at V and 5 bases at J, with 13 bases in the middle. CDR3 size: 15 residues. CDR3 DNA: TGTGCCAGCAGTTTAGGCGTGAGCTCCATAGATACGCAGTATTTT. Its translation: CASSLGVSSIDTQYF.

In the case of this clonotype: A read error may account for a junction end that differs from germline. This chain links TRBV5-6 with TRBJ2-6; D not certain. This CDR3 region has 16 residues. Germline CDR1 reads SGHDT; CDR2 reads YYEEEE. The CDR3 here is CANSWVGWTGANVLTF. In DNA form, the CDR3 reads TGTGCCAACAGCTGGGTTGGGTGGACTGGGGCCAACGTCCTGACTTTC.

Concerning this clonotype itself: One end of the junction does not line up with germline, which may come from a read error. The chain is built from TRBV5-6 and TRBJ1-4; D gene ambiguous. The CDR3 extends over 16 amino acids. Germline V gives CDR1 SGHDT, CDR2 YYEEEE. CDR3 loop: CSSSLEFGTKGEKLFF. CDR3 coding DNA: TGTTCCAGTAGCTTGGAGTTTGGCACTAAGGGTGAAAAACTGTTTTTT.

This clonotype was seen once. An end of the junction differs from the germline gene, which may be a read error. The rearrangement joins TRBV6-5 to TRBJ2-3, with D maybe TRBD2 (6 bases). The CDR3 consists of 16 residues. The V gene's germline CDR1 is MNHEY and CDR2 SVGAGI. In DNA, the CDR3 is TGTGCCAGCAGCTACCGCGGAGTAGCGGCTAGATATACGCAGTATTTC. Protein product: CASSYRGVAARYTQYF.

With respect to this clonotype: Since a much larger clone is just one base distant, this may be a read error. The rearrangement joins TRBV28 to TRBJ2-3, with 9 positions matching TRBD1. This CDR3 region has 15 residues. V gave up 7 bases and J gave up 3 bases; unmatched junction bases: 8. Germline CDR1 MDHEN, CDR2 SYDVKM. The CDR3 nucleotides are TGTGCCAGCAATGCCCGGGACAGGGCGACAGATACGCAGTATTTT. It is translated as CASNARDRATDTQYF.

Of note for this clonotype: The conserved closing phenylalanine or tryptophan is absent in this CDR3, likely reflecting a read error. The CDR3 spells CAWSRNAQETQYS. In DNA form, the CDR3 reads TGCGCCTGGAGTCGAAACGCACAAGAGACCCAGTACTCC. This chain joins TRBV30 and TRBJ2-5, with D unclear. The CDR3 runs 13 residues. CDR1 is GTSNPN and CDR2 is SVGIG in the germline V gene (reference sequence).

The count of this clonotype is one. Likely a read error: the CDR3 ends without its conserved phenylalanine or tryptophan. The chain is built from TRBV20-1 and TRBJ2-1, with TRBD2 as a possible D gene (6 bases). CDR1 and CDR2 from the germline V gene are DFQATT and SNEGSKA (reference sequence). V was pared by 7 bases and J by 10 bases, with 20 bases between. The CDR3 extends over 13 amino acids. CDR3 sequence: CSVGGGSTREQFL. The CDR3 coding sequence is TGCAGTGTCGGTGGAGGGAGTACTAGGGAGCAGTTCCTC.

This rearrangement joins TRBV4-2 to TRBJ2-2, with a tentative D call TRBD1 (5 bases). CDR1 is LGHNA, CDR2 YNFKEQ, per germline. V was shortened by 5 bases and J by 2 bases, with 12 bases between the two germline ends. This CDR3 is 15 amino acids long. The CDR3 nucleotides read TGTGCCAGCAGCAAGATCAGGGCCAACACCGGGGAGCTGTTTTTT. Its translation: CASSKIRANTGELFF.

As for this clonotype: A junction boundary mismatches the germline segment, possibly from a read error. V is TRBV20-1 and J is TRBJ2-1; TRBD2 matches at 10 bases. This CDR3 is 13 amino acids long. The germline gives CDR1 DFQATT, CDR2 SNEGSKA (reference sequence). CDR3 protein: CSAPGLANNKQFF. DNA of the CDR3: TGCAGTGCCCCGGGACTAGCGAACAATAAGCAGTTCTTC.

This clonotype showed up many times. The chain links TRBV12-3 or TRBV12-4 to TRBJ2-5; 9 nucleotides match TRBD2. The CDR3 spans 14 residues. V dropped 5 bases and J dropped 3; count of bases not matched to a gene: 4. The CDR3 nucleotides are TGTGCCAGCAGTCTTAGCGGGGGCAAAGAGACCCAGTACTTC. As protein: CASSLSGGKETQYF.

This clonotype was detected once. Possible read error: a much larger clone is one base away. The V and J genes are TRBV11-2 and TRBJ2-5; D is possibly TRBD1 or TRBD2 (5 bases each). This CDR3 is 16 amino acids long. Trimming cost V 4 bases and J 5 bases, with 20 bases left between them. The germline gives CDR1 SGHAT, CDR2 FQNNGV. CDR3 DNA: TGTGCCAGCAGCTCCACAATGGGGGTGCCAAAGGAGACCCAGTACTTC. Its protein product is CASSSTMGVPKETQYF. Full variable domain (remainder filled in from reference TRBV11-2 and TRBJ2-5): EAGVAQSPRYKIIEKRQSVAFWCNPISGHATLYWYQQILGQGPKLLIQFQNNGVVDDSQLPKDRFSAERLKGVDSTLKIQPAKLEDSAVYLCASSSTMGVPKETQYFGPGTRLLVL.

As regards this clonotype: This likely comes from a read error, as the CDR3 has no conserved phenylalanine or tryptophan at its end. The CDR3 loop is CASQERQGENEQFL. As DNA, the CDR3 is TGTGCCAGCCAGGAGAGGCAGGGCGAGAATGAGCAGTTCTTA. The chain has TRBV11-2 and TRBJ2-1; a possible D gene is TRBD1 (5 bases). The V end lost 8 bases, the J end lost 7 bases, and 18 bases lay between the germline ends. The CDR3 length is 14 residues. Germline V gene data show CDR1 as SGHAT and CDR2 as FQNNGV.

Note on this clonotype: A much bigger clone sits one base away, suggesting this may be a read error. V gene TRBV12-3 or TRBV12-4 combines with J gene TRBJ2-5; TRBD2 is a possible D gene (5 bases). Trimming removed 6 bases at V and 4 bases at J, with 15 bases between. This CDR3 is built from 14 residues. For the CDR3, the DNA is TGTGCCAGCAGAGATCGGGGATGTGGAGAGACCCAGTACTTC. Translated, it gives CASRDRGCGETQYF.

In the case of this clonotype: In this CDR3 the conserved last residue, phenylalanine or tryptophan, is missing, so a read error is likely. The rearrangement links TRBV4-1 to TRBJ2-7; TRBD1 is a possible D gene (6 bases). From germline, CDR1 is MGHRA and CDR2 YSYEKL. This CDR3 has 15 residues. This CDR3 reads CVSSQRQESSYEQYL. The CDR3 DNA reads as TGCGTCAGCAGCCAGCGACAGGAGAGCTCCTACGAGCAGTACCTC.

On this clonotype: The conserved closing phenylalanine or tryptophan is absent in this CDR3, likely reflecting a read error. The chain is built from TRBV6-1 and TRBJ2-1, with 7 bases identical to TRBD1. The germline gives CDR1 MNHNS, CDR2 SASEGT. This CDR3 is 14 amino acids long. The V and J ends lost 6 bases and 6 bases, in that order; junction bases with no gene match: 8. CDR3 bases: TGTGCCAGCAGGCAAAGTAGACAGGGCAATGAGCAGTTCTTA. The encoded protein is CASRQSRQGNEQFL.

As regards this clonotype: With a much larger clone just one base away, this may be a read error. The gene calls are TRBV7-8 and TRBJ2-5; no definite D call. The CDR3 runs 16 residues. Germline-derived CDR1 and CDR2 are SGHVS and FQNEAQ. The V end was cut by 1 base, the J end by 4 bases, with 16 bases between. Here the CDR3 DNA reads TGTGCCAGCAGCTTAGTGAGTGGGATCGGTAGAGAGACCCAGTACTTC. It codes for CASSLVSGIGRETQYF.

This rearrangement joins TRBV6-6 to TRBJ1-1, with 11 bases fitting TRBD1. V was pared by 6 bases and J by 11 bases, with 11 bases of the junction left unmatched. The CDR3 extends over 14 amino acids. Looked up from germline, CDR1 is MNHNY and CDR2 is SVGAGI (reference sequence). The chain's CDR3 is CASSFCGQGAEAFF. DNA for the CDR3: TGTGCCAGCAGCTTCTGCGGACAGGGGGCAGAGGCTTTCTTT.

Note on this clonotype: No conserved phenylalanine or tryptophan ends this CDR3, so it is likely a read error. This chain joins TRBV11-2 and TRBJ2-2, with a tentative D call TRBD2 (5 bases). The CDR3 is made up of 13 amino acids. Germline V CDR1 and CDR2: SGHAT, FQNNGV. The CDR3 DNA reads TGTGCCAGCAGCTTAGGGTCGGCCGGGAAGCTGTTTTCT. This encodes CASSLGSAGKLFS.

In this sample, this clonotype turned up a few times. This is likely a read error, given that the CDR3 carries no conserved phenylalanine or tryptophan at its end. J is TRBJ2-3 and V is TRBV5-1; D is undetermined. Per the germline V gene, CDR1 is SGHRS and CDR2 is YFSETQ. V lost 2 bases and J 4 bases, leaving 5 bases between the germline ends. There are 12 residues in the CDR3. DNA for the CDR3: TGCGCCAGCAGCTTAGTATCAGATACGCAGTATATT. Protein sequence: CASSLVSDTQYI.

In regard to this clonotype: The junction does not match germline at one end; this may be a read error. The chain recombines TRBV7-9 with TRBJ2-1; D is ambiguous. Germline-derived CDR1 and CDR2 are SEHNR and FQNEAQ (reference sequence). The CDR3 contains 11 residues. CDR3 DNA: TGTGCCAGTAGCTTTTCATCCGAGCAGCTCTTC. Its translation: CASSFSSEQLF.

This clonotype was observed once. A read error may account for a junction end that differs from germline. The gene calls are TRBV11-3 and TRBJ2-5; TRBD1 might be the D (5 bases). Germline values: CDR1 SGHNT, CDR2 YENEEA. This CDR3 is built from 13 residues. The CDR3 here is CVSNYGAVETQYF. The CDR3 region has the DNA TGTGTCAGCAACTATGGGGCAGTAGAGACCCAGTACTTC.

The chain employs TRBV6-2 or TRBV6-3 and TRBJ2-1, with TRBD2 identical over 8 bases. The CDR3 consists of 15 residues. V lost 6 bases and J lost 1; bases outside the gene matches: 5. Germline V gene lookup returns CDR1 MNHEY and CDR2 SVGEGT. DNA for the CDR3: TGTGCCAGCAGCACGGGAGGGTGGTCCTACAATGAGCAGTTCTTC. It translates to CASSTGGWSYNEQFF.